A selection of T cell receptor beta chains follows, all from one sample in a study of T cell repertoires in cytomegalovirus infection. TCRdb passed the reads through MiXCR, listing each CDR3 protein once. The sample lists hundreds of thousands of distinct CDR3 sequences, roughly 36% occurring once. These receptors are not linked to any known antigen. The sample in question was cultured PBMCs, obtained from culture after CMV antigen stimulation. All receptors derive from a human donor in good health (CMV status not recorded). Some clones in this sample may be carry-over from other donors' samples. CDR3s include the opening cysteine and the closing phenylalanine or tryptophan. Each record gives: clone size, V gene, D gene, J gene, CDR3 DNA, CDR3 protein. A D gene is named only where the DNA matches it firmly. Clone size appears in some rows only: once, few, many, or a class for an expanded clone.

-	TRBV19	TRBD1	TRBJ2-7	TGTGCCAGTAGTCAGGGGGCTAATCAGCAGTACTTC	CASSQGANQQYF
-	TRBV7-4	-	TRBJ2-2	TGTGCCAGCAACCTCTGGGCCCCGAGTACCGGGGAGCTGTTTTTT	CASNLWAPSTGELFF
-	TRBV7-9	TRBD2	TRBJ2-1	TGTGCCGTAGGCGGGGGGTACAACTCCTACAATGAGCAGTTCTTC	CAVGGGYNSYNEQFF
once	TRBV6-1	-	TRBJ2-1	TGTGCCAGCGTCAGGGATAGTTACAATGAGCAGTTCTTC	CASVRDSYNEQFF
-	TRBV7-6	-	TRBJ2-3	TGTGCCAGCAGCTTGGACATAGTCACAGATACGCAGTATTTT	CASSLDIVTDTQYF
few	TRBV20-1	-	TRBJ1-2	TGCAGTGCTAGTTCCCTCGACGGTGCTAACTATGGCTACACCTTC	CSASSLDGANYGYTF
few	TRBV7-2	-	TRBJ2-2	TGTGCCAGCAGCCGAGGTCTTACATCCACCGGGGAGCTGTTTTTT	CASSRGLTSTGELFF
few	TRBV5-4	-	TRBJ2-5	TGTGCCAGCAGCGGGGGGCCTAGCGAAGAGACCCAGTACTTC	CASSGGPSEETQYF
-	TRBV3-1	-	TRBJ2-7	TGTGCCAGCAGCCCGTGGTCCAGCCCTTACGAGCAGTACTTC	CASSPWSSPYEQYF
few	TRBV2	TRBD1	TRBJ1-5	TGTGCCAGCAGCGACCCGGGACAGGGGGCGGGCAATCAGCCCCAGCATTTT	CASSDPGQGAGNQPQHF
few	TRBV7-8	TRBD2	TRBJ2-5	TGTGCCAGCAGCTTATACGGCGGGAGGGAAGCAGAGACCCAGTACTTC	CASSLYGGREAETQYF
many	TRBV7-2	-	TRBJ2-2	TGTGCCAGCAGCCGGAACGCCCTAGCAAGGTCCACCGGGGAGCTGTTTTTT	CASSRNALARSTGELFF
-	TRBV4-1	-	TRBJ1-2	TGCGCCAGCAGCGAAGTGGAGTTTTGGGAAGCTAACTATGGCTACACCTTC	CASSEVEFWEANYGYTF